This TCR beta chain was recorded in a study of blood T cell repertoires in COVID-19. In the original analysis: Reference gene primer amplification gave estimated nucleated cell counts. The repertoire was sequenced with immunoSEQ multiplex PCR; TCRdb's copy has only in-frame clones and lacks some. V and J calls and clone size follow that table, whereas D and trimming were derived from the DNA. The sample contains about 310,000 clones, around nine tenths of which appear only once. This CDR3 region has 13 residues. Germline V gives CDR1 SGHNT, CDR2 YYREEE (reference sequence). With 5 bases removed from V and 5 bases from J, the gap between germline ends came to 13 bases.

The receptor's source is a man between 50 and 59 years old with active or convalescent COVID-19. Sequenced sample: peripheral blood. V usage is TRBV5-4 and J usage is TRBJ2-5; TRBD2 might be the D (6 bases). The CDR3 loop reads CASSSGAGETQYF. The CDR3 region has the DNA TGTGCCAGCAGTTCGGGAGCAGGGGAGACCCAGTACTTC.